This is a list of T cell receptor beta chains from one sample in a study of blood T cell repertoires in COVID-19. Clones were read by immunoSEQ multiplex PCR, and TCRdb kept only the in-frame ones, dropping some. The sample holds more than 150,000 clones, approximately 80% seen once. Sequenced input: peripheral blood. These receptor sequences come from an older woman with acute or convalescent COVID-19. The CDR3 runs from the conserved cysteine through the conserved F or W. A D gene is named only where the DNA matches it firmly. Not every row has a clone size; where given, it reads once, few, many or a size class.

clone_size j_call v_call d_call cdr3_nt cdr3_aa
- TRBJ2-3 TRBV24-1 TRBD2 TGTGCCACCAGTGGCCGCCGCGCTAGCGGGAGCACAGATACGCAGTATTTT CATSGRRASGSTDTQYF
- TRBJ2-7 TRBV7-2 - TGTGCCAGCAGCTTAGGCGGGGGCGGATCCTACGAGCAGTACTTC CASSLGGGGSYEQYF
- TRBJ2-7 TRBV5-4 - TGTGCCAGCACCCCGACAGGTCCTAGGGACGAGCAGTACTTC CASTPTGPRDEQYF
- TRBJ2-5 TRBV11-2 TRBD2 TGTGCCAGCAGCTCGATCCTGGCTAGCGGGGTGGAGACCCAGTACTTC CASSSILASGVETQYF
- TRBJ1-1 TRBV19 - TGTGCCACTTTGGAGGGGAACACTGAAGCTTTCTTT CATLEGNTEAFF
- TRBJ1-3 TRBV6-2/TRBV6-3 - TGTGCCAGCAGTAATGACGGGGTACTACTCGGAAACACCATATATTTT CASSNDGVLLGNTIYF
- TRBJ1-1 TRBV6-2/TRBV6-3 - TGTGCCAGCAGTTACTCGATGGCAAACACTGAAGCTTTCTTT CASSYSMANTEAFF
- TRBJ2-2 TRBV5-4 TRBD1 TGTGCCAGCAGCTTAGACCCCCTACAGGGGACCGGGGAGCTGTTTTTT CASSLDPLQGTGELFF
- TRBJ2-3 TRBV30 - TGTGCCTGGAGCTCTAGCACAGATACGCAGTATTTT CAWSSSTDTQYF
- TRBJ1-2 TRBV6-5 TRBD1 TGTGCCAGCACCCACTGGGACAGGGACGGCTACACCTTC CASTHWDRDGYTF
- TRBJ2-2 TRBV7-6 - TGTGCCAGCAGCTTAAGTGAGTCTTCAGGGGCAAACACCGGGGAGCTGTTTTTT CASSLSESSGANTGELFF
few TRBJ2-1 TRBV7-9 TRBD1 TGTGCCACCAACAGGGACAGGGACAATGAGCAGTTCTTC CATNRDRDNEQFF
few TRBJ1-6 TRBV9 - TGTGCCAGCAGCCCCATGGGTGGGGAGACCTCCTATAATTCACCCCTCCACTTT CASSPMGGETSYNSPLHF
once TRBJ2-1 TRBV7-2 - TGTGCCAGCAGCCCACAGGGAAACAGTGTGGTGAATGAGCAGTTCTTC CASSPQGNSVVNEQFF
- TRBJ2-7 TRBV4-1 TRBD2 TGCGCCAGCAGCCCGCAGCGGGGGGACTCCTACGAGCAGTACTTC CASSPQRGDSYEQYF
- TRBJ1-3 TRBV10-1 - TGCGCCAGCAGTGAGAGCACGATACTCTCTGGAAACACCATATATTTT CASSESTILSGNTIYF
once TRBJ1-6 TRBV12-3/TRBV12-4 - TGTGCCAGCAGTTTAACCAGGTCCGGACCCCTCCACTTT CASSLTRSGPLHF
once TRBJ2-1 TRBV18 TRBD1 TGTGCCAGCTCACCGAGGACAGGGTATTCCTACAATGAGCAGTTCTTC CASSPRTGYSYNEQFF